A single sample gave rise to the 16 T cell receptor beta chains below, sequenced in a study of blood T cell repertoires in COVID-19. Sequencing was performed with immunoSEQ multiplex PCR; in TCRdb, only in-frame clones are kept and a portion is missing. Of about 490,000 clones in the sample, 70% to 90% are singletons; the top ten hold approximately 3%. What was sequenced was peripheral blood. All receptors come from a human donor in a cohort sampled during active COVID-19.

J is TRBJ1-1 and V is TRBV25-1, with 10 bases that match TRBD1. The CDR3 extends over 15 amino acids. Germline CDR1 and CDR2: MGHDK and SYGVNS. Trimming removed 3 bases from V and 5 bases from J; junction bases left unmatched: 6. The CDR3 DNA reads TGTGCCAGCAGTGATACCGGGACAGGGGAAACTGAAGCTTTCTTT. It is translated as CASSDTGTGETEAFF. The whole variable domain, filled in from reference TRBV25-1 and TRBJ1-1, reads EADIYQTPRYLVIGTGKKITLECSQTMGHDKMYWYQQDPGMELHLIHYSYGVNSTEKGDLSSESTVSRIRTEHFPLTLESARPSHTSQYLCASSDTGTGETEAFFGQGTRLTVV.

The chain is built from TRBV9 and TRBJ2-1; 9 bases agree with TRBD2. V dropped 3 bases and J dropped 5; count of bases not matched to a gene: 9. The length of the CDR3 is 16 residues. Germline CDR1 SGDLS, CDR2 YYNGEE. The CDR3 DNA reads as TGTGCCAGCAGCGCCAAAGCGGGAGGCGGCCACAATGAGCAGTTCTTC. It specifies CASSAKAGGGHNEQFF.

The rearrangement joins TRBV6-5 to TRBJ1-2, with 10 bases lining up with TRBD1. There are 14 residues in the CDR3. Germline V gene sequence: CDR1 MNHEY, CDR2 SVGAGI. Germline trimming cut 10 bases from V and 8 bases from J; bases unmatched to any gene: 13. DNA of the CDR3: TGTGCCACCAAAAACGACAGGGGGCGGTGGGGCTACACCTTC. Protein sequence: CATKNDRGRWGYTF.

The gene calls are TRBV4-3 and TRBJ1-4, with 10 positions matching TRBD1. J gave up 5 bases and V 1 base, and 1 base lay outside the gene matches. CDR3 length equals 15 residues. Looked up from germline, CDR1 is LGHNA and CDR2 is YSLEER. Here the CDR3 reads CASSQGGQGNEKLFF. Here the CDR3 DNA reads TGCGCCAGCAGCCAAGGGGGACAGGGGAATGAAAAACTGTTTTTT.

The genes are TRBV5-1 and TRBJ1-2, with 7 bases lining up with TRBD1. This CDR3 is built from 15 residues. The V and J ends lost 2 bases and 4 bases, in that order; junction bases with no gene match: 8. CDR1 and CDR2 (germline): SGHRS, YFSETQ. CDR3 in amino acids: CASSFIGTDFYGYTF. The CDR3 DNA reads as TGCGCCAGCAGCTTCATCGGGACAGACTTCTATGGCTACACCTTC.

This chain joins TRBV2 and TRBJ2-1, with 10 nucleotides matching TRBD2. CDR1 is SNHLY and CDR2 is FYNNEI in the germline V gene. V was clipped by 7 bases and J by 7 bases; unmatched bases: 16. The CDR3 length is 17 residues. The CDR3 sequence is CASTRRTGLAVMNEQFF. DNA for the CDR3: TGTGCCAGCACTCGAAGGACCGGACTAGCGGTCATGAATGAGCAGTTCTTC.

This chain joins TRBV5-1 and TRBJ2-1; 10 bases line up with TRBD2. CDR1 and CDR2 (germline): SGHRS, YFSETQ. Unmatched junction bases numbered 6, after V lost 0 bases and J lost 9 bases. This CDR3 contains 15 residues. The CDR3 sequence: CASSLGLAGVGEQFF. CDR3 bases: TGCGCCAGCAGCTTGGGTCTAGCGGGAGTAGGTGAGCAGTTCTTC.

V usage is TRBV15 and J usage is TRBJ2-7, with D possibly matching TRBD2 (7 bases). CDR3 size: 15 residues. V was shortened by 4 bases and J by 1 base, with 14 bases between the two germline ends. The V gene's germline CDR1 is LNHNV and CDR2 YYDKDF (reference sequence). For the CDR3, the DNA is TGTGCCACCAGCAAGGGGGGGCTATTATCCTACGAGCAGTACTTC. This gives the protein CATSKGGLLSYEQYF.

The chain couples TRBV10-3 to TRBJ1-2; TRBD1 matches 9 bases. The CDR3 length is 14 residues. V lost 6 bases and J lost 3; bases outside the gene matches: 5. Germline V gene data show CDR1 as ENHRY and CDR2 as SYGVKD. The CDR3 DNA is TGTGCCATCAGGGGACAGGGACAAGACTATGGCTACACCTTC. Translated, it gives CAIRGQGQDYGYTF.

This clone was found once. This chain connects TRBV28 to TRBJ2-3; 12 bases are shared with TRBD2. CDR3 length equals 16 residues. The germline V gene encodes CDR1 MDHEN and CDR2 SYDVKM. Trimming at V came to 4 bases and at J to 4 bases, leaving 6 bases not matched to a gene. In nucleotides, the CDR3 is TGTGCCAGCAGTTCAAGACTAGCGGGAGTCCCAGATACGCAGTATTTT. It is translated as CASSSRLAGVPDTQYF.

This chain links TRBV19 with TRBJ1-1; D possibly corresponds to TRBD1 (6 bases). The CDR3 totals 18 residues. Germline lookup yields CDR1 LNHDA and CDR2 SQIVND (reference sequence). V was clipped by 2 bases and J by 3 bases, with 22 bases between them. Here the CDR3 DNA reads TGTGCCAGTAGTATACCCCGAGGCAGGGGTCAGGGGTACACTGAAGCTTTCTTT. It encodes CASSIPRGRGQGYTEAFF.

This sequence joins TRBV27 and TRBJ2-5; TRBD2 aligns across 7 bases. The CDR3 runs to 14 residues. The germline CDR1 and CDR2 sequences are MNHEY and SMNVEV (reference sequence). The trim removed 4 bases at V and 5 bases at J, leaving 7 bases unmatched. CDR3 protein: CASSSWGGKETQYF. The CDR3 DNA reads as TGTGCCAGCAGTTCCTGGGGGGGAAAGGAGACCCAGTACTTC.

The rearrangement links TRBV2 to TRBJ2-3; TRBD2 matches 11 bases. The junction had 8 bases not matched to a gene; V was cut back by 10 bases and J by 2 bases. The CDR3 length is 15 residues. Looked up from germline, CDR1 is SNHLY and CDR2 is FYNNEI. CDR3 sequence: CATRGLAASTDTQYF. The CDR3 DNA sequence: TGTGCCACCAGGGGACTAGCGGCATCCACAGATACGCAGTATTTT. The variable domain in full, completed from reference TRBV2 and TRBJ2-3, reads EPEVTQTPSHQVTQMGQEVILRCVPISNHLYFYWYRQILGQKVEFLVSFYNNEISEKSEIFDDQFSVERPDGSNFTLKIRSTKLEDSAMYFCATRGLAASTDTQYFGPGTRLTVL.

The chain couples TRBV9 to TRBJ2-7; 11 bases are shared with TRBD1. This CDR3 is built from 15 residues. Trimming cost V 0 bases and J 6 bases; bases outside gene matches: 5. Germline-derived CDR1 and CDR2 are SGDLS and YYNGEE. CDR3 nucleotide sequence: TGTGCCAGCAGCGTAGGGGGACAGGGGGTTGCCGAGCAGTACTTC. It specifies CASSVGGQGVAEQYF.

This clone was detected a few times. The rearrangement joins TRBV19 to TRBJ2-4, with 8 bases fitting TRBD1. V dropped 3 bases and J dropped 1; count of bases not matched to a gene: 8. Looked up from germline, CDR1 is LNHDA and CDR2 is SQIVND (reference sequence). The CDR3 sequence is 17 residues long. The CDR3 nucleotides are TGTGCCAGTAGTATTTTCCGGACAGGGAATGCCAAAAACATTCAGTACTTC. Translated, it gives CASSIFRTGNAKNIQYF.

V usage is TRBV3-1 (or the pseudogene TRBV3-2) and J usage is TRBJ1-1; D is unclear. The germline CDR1 and CDR2 sequences are LGHDT and YNNKEL (reference sequence). The CDR3 is made up of 13 amino acids. The germline V and J ends were trimmed by 1 base and 8 bases, with 11 bases remaining between them. The CDR3 coding sequence is TGTGCCAGCAGCCAAGTCGGGGAGAGGGAAGCTTTCTTT. Translated: CASSQVGEREAFF.